This TCR beta chain was recovered during a study of cytomegalovirus exposure and HLA in healthy donors (dated by TCRdb to 2015 to 2018). In terms of the full investigation: According to an earlier analysis of 550 to 700 of the donors, some 180 million T cells yielded over 100 million unique TCR beta sequences and about 300 Gb of sequence data. Along with the approximately 670-subject first cohort, a separate validation cohort of over a hundred different subjects was used. A few DR-DQ haplotypes were treated as single units for association and clustering because of strong linkage in the cohort. To predict cytomegalovirus infection status, the study combined high-throughput TCR immunosequencing, statistical association of individual TCRs with disease status, and machine learning. In an earlier analysis of about 590 of the donors, high-throughput TCR beta sequencing was used to judge whether each TCR beta V gene segment behaved as functional or pseudogenic. All discovery cohort repertoires had been generated on a single sequencing platform. Alongside the repertoire data, information on donor age, sex, ethnicity and CMV serostatus was compiled. Rather than using new phenotypic data, the later analysis identified candidate immune exposures from TCR beta sequences and from how often those sequences occurred across donors. Of the roughly 400 genotyped donors, roughly 85% fell in the genetic ancestry cluster associated with self-reported Caucasian donors. A later analysis re-examined previously published TCR beta repertoires from 610 or so donors and added high-resolution HLA genotyping to investigate patterns of TCR occurrence. In a later genetic analysis, genome-wide SNP genotypes for about 55% of the roughly 700 donors were used, and that subset was treated as a discovery cohort. Using immunosequencing, the study profiled T cell repertoires from 666 subjects and related those repertoires to cytomegalovirus serostatus. Class I and class II HLA loci were covered by the typing at four-digit resolution. Approximately 330 gigabases of sequencing data and approximately 92 million unique TCR sequences made up an early release that covered some 640 HLA-typed donors. Typing coverage varied by locus: about 620-630 donors for A, B, C, DRB1 and DQB1; roughly 520 for DQA1; approximately 570 for DPA1; more than 450 for DPB1. Across 300 to 400 genotyped donors of the cohort, an average of approximately 240,000 unique TCR beta nucleotide sequences per donor were sequenced, and roughly a sixth of those sequences were non-productive. The study was designed to test whether signatures of past pathogen exposure could be identified by cataloging public T cell receptors. What the work shows at the level of the full study, not this receptor alone: The study listed 150 to 200 TCR beta chains as associated with cytomegalovirus. CMV serostatus was the only immune exposure information available for the cohort. Linkage disequilibrium might explain the correlated functional status among segregating V segments, but an unknown experimental factor could not be ruled out. According to a later analysis, parvovirus B19, influenza, CMV and Epstein-Barr virus appeared linked to several top co-occurrence clusters. An earlier analysis of 450 to 750 of the donors showed that most TCR beta V segments appeared in productive rearrangements either about 90% or about 30% of the time, which broadly matched IMGT annotations. A further reported finding was that TCR beta sequences accurately predicted the HLA-A and HLA-B alleles for most subjects in the first cohort. V-gene and J-gene trimming of TCR beta chains was associated with a missense DCLRE1C variant in a later genetic analysis, and the association was replicated in an independent cohort. According to the authors, the approach could potentially be generalized to other disease states and immunological phenotypes. Because counts were too low, some 17 rarely observed V segments, including chromosome 9 orphons, were excluded from the earlier analysis of roughly 580 of the donors. A few of the identified cytomegalovirus-associated TCR beta chains were confirmed in vitro to be specific for cytomegalovirus antigens. This cohort had only TCR beta chains sequenced, and the lack of alpha or paired-chain data limited which features could be detected. Presence/absence analyses assumed roughly uniform sequencing depth across donors, an assumption that may not hold. The classifier was reported to diagnose cytomegalovirus status with high specificity and sensitivity in both the original and validation cohorts. The 87-base-pair reads could not distinguish some IMGT-functional V segments, including TRBV6-2 and TRBV6-3, so those segments were excluded. Compared with equally common non-associated chains, HLA-associated TCR beta chains in a later analysis were more clonally expanded and had lower generation probabilities. A cluster of highly shared sequence variants was judged likely to be a technical artifact of the sequencing pipeline. According to a later genetic analysis, donors in an Asian-associated ancestry cluster had fewer N-insertions in productive TCRs than the roughly 700-donor mean. When HLA alleles, especially DR and DQ, strongly co-occurred, attributing TCR associations to individual alleles was difficult. In a later analysis, TCR association rates were found to vary across HLA loci, with the most associated TCRs seen for DRB1 alleles and the fewest for HLA-C alleles. A later analysis found that most CMV-associated TCR beta chains appeared HLA-restricted, with HLA associations seemingly driven largely by CMV exposure. In a later analysis, about 17,000 TCR beta sequences were associated with specific HLA alleles at a false discovery rate of 0.05. Across donors, most TCR sequences were observed very rarely, whereas some public TCRs were present in many individuals. Because HLA typing was missing for some donors at each locus, association tests included only the typed subset.

To note about this clone: Its antigen remains undetermined. No base qualities exist here, and no much larger clone lies one base off it.

Spanning cysteine to phenylalanine, the CDR3 consists of 15 amino acids. The read is trimmed to its CDR3 DNA, 45 bases read in frame from base 1. The trim is 0 bases for V and 2 bases for J, with a gap of 8 bases between the germline ends. In the germline V gene, CDR1 corresponds to SGHTA and CDR2 to FQGNSA. The cohort comprised 710 or so healthy bone marrow donors. Cohort members were all nominally healthy when sampled, although unrecorded immune exposures were likely present. The donor was CMV seropositive and belonged to the group of around 300 seropositive cohort members. A peripheral blood sample was provided by each donor, and peripheral blood mononuclear cells were used for TCR beta sequencing. The Qiagen DNeasy Blood Extraction Kit was used to extract genomic DNA from the blood cell samples. Library method: the immunoSEQ multiplex PCR assay. The multiplex PCR relied on a mix of 60 forward primers for TCR Vbeta segments and 13 reverse primers for TCR Jbeta segments. The CDR3 region of rearranged TCR beta genes was amplified from genomic DNA with a multiplex PCR assay. Amplified TCR beta libraries were sequenced as 87-base-pair reads on the Illumina HiSeq System. The published analysis was carried out like this. A later analysis counted around 72 million unique TCR beta chains across the 650 to 800 repertoires, and 10 million to 12 million of these chains were shared by at least two donors. Raw reads were error-corrected and collapsed into unique sequences with a nearest-neighbor algorithm that merged closely related sequences to remove PCR and sequencing errors. CDR3 sequences were aligned to IMGT reference sequences to assign V, D and J gene segments. For a sequence to be retained, at least a six-nucleotide match to both a V gene segment and a J gene segment was required. A rearrangement counted as productive if the CDR3 had no stop codons and remained in frame with V and J, and every other rearrangement counted as non-productive. Following IMGT convention, CDR3 was defined as the stretch from the second conserved V-encoded cysteine up to the conserved J-encoded phenylalanine. Sequences without an unambiguous match to a single V gene segment were excluded from the earlier analysis of 450 to 750 of the donors. In an earlier analysis of a few hundred of the donors, V segments were called functional above 56.7% productive rearrangements and were called segregating when the between-donor standard deviation exceeded 5%. A statistical classification framework was developed to diagnose cytomegalovirus status using the catalog of TCR beta chain sequences. In a later analysis, V and J genes were assigned by comparing TCR nucleotide sequences against IMGT/GENE-DB human TR gene sequences. A later analysis assigned CDR3 sequences and most-parsimonious VDJ recombination scenarios with the TCRdist pipeline. A later analysis defined each TCR beta chain by its CDR3 amino acid sequence plus V-gene family, and excluded reads lacking a unique V-gene family. A later analysis removed 500 to 650 highly shared, low-generation-probability nucleotide sequences to deal with suspected cross-contamination and a sequencing artifact. In a later analysis, a clonal expansion index was calculated for each public chain from normalized within-repertoire ranks of inferred template counts. In a later analysis, generation probabilities were computed with a VDJ recombination model fitted to out-of-frame rearrangements, and the resulting probabilities were checked against IGoR. In a later analysis, hypergeometric tests were used to score TCR-TCR, TCR-HLA and TCR-CMV co-occurrence, with a repertoire-size bias correction applied to TCR pairs. To estimate false discovery rates, a later analysis permuted the HLA or CMV assignments 20 times. In a later analysis, co-occurring TCRs were grouped using DBSCAN, and TCRdist sequence similarity was added for clustering within HLA-allele-positive subsets. Repertoires with fewer than 30,000 or more than 120,000 public chains, plus five repertoires with anomalous nucleotide sharing, were excluded from co-occurrence clustering. TCRdb retrieved this table from immuneACCESS and kept in-frame rearrangements only. Not all clones are present; in checked studies, unresolved V genes account for under half, and no reason is known for the remainder. V and J calls and clone size follow that table, whereas D and trimming were derived from the DNA. The table for this sample lists about 120,000 clones; nearly 65% of them were counted only once. Clones ranked in the top ten supply approximately 11% of the sample.

This receptor was taken from a man aged 40-55 years in good health and CMV-seropositive. The specimen sequenced was PBMCs. The rearrangement joined TRBV7-2 to TRBJ2-1; TRBD1 is a possible D gene, resting on 5 matching bases. CDR3 region: CASSLARGAYNEQFF. The DNA sequence reads TGTGCCAGCAGCTTAGCAAGGGGCGCCTACAATGAGCAGTTCTTC.